A single sample is the source of the 11 T cell receptor beta chains below, sequenced in a study of blood T cells in healthy people across ages. Next came a second PCR, run for roughly 6 to 11 cycles, which used a sample-barcoded 5' primer along with a J-beta primer mix. TCRdb recomputed calls from the 5' RACE reads with MiXCR, one row per CDR3 protein. The data contain some 920,000 distinct CDR3 sequences, 51% of them singletons. Sequencing input: blood. The receptor set was obtained from a woman aged 60-75 years in good health.

This clonotype came up a few times. V and J are TRBV27 and TRBJ1-2; D is undetermined. Trimming pared 4 bases from V and 8 bases from J, leaving 14 bases between. Germline V gene data show CDR1 as MNHEY and CDR2 as SMNVEV (reference sequence). CDR3 length: 13 amino acids. The chain's CDR3 is CASSSLGGRGYTF. The DNA for the CDR3 is TGTGCCAGCAGTTCTTTGGGTGGACGGGGCTACACCTTC.

As regards this clonotype: This CDR3 fails to terminate in the conserved phenylalanine or tryptophan, so it likely reflects a read error. The chain employs TRBV5-6 and TRBJ1-1; no clear D gene. Trimming cost V 1 base and J 6 bases, with 13 bases left between them. The CDR3 contains 14 residues. CDR1 SGHDT and CDR2 YYEEEE come from the germline V gene. The CDR3 protein is CASSLRAGFAEAFY. The CDR3 DNA follows: TGTGCCAGCAGCTTGAGGGCGGGTTTTGCTGAAGCTTTCTAT.

The chain links TRBV3-1 to TRBJ2-3, with D hard to call. The CDR3 is 15 residues long. With 8 bases removed from V and 0 bases from J, the gap between germline ends came to 15 bases. From germline, CDR1 is LGHDT and CDR2 YNNKEL (reference sequence). Here the CDR3 DNA reads TGTGCCAGCTCTTGGATACCGGGTAGCACAGATACGCAGTATTTT. This encodes CASSWIPGSTDTQYF.

The sample holds one count of this clonotype. V gene TRBV27 combines with J gene TRBJ2-7; D is unresolved. The V end was cut by 0 bases, the J end by 0 bases, with 9 bases between. The CDR3 spans 15 residues. Germline CDR1 and CDR2: MNHEY and SMNVEV (reference sequence). The CDR3 DNA reads TGTGCCAGCAGTTTATCCCCCCGTCGCTCCTACGAGCAGTACTTC. Residues: CASSLSPRRSYEQYF.

The rearrangement links TRBV6-2 or TRBV6-3 to TRBJ2-7; 7 bases match TRBD2. CDR3 length: 14 residues. The V and J ends lost 7 bases and 0 bases, in that order; junction bases with no gene match: 6. Germline lookup yields CDR1 MNHEY and CDR2 SVGEGT. The CDR3: CASTWGGSSYEQYF. In nucleotides, the CDR3 is TGTGCCAGCACATGGGGCGGGAGCTCCTACGAGCAGTACTTC.

This clonotype was observed a handful of times. V and J are TRBV27 and TRBJ2-7; no reliable D call. The CDR3 extends over 15 amino acids. Trimming took 1 base from V and 4 from J, leaving 14 bases between them. The germline V gene has CDR1 MNHEY and CDR2 SMNVEV (reference sequence). This chain's CDR3 is CASSLLSGLGYEQYF. The CDR3 nucleotides are TGTGCCAGCAGTTTATTGTCCGGGCTAGGGTACGAGCAGTACTTC.

The rearrangement links TRBV6-2 or TRBV6-3 to TRBJ2-7, with 7 nucleotides matching TRBD2. Germline lookup yields CDR1 MNHEY and CDR2 SVGEGT. The junction had 4 bases not matched to a gene; V was cut back by 4 bases and J by 1 base. The CDR3 is 14 amino acids. CDR3 DNA: TGTGCCAGCAGTTCCTCTAGCGGTTCCTACGAGCAGTACTTC. Encoded protein: CASSSSSGSYEQYF.

The chain is built from TRBV6-2 or TRBV6-3 and TRBJ1-2; perhaps TRBD1 as D (5 bases). The CDR3 runs 13 residues. Trimming removed 6 bases at V and 5 bases at J, with 13 bases between. Germline values: CDR1 MNHEY, CDR2 SVGEGT. The CDR3 DNA sequence: TGTGCCAGCAGACTCGACAGCGTTTATGGCTACACCTTC. Residues: CASRLDSVYGYTF.

The gene calls are TRBV20-1 and TRBJ1-1, with D unclear. Germline V gene data show CDR1 as DFQATT and CDR2 as SNEGSKA (reference sequence). The CDR3 is 15 residues long. V lost 0 bases, J lost 6 bases, and 17 bases lay in between. CDR3 nucleotides: TGCAGTGCTAGAGAGGAAGGAGTGGTGAAGGCTGAAGCTTTCTTT. Protein: CSAREEGVVKAEAFF.

This chain connects TRBV11-2 to TRBJ2-7; TRBD1 agrees at 10 bases. With V trimmed by 3 bases and J by 6 bases, 8 bases remained unmatched. CDR3 size: 15 residues. Germline CDR1 is SGHAT and CDR2 is FQNNGV. The DNA for the CDR3 is TGTGCCAGCAGCTTCGGGACAGGGGACGGCGGCGAGCAGTACTTC. Translation: CASSFGTGDGGEQYF.

The chain combines TRBV2 with TRBJ2-5, with 7 bases fitting TRBD1. The CDR3 sequence is 14 residues long. V shed 8 bases, J shed 2 bases, and the junction held 8 bases outside the gene matches. Germline-derived CDR1 and CDR2 are SNHLY and FYNNEI. The CDR3 DNA sequence: TGTGCCAGCGGCGGACAGGATATACAAGAGACCCAGTACTTC. Amino acid sequence: CASGGQDIQETQYF.